This TCR beta chain was found in a study of graft-versus-host responses after intestinal transplantation. Whole-study context: Among the recipients, all got anti-thymocyte globulin induction and then tacrolimus and steroids for two to four years.

About this clone: The antigen remains undetermined. Mismatch with germline at one junction end may stem from a read error.

Study-level results: The study associated peak circulating GvH clone levels with early post-transplant HvG declines. Those patients showing graft-donor T cell macrochimerism displayed high graft-versus-host to host-versus-graft clonal ratios in allografts.

Using immunoSEQ multiplex PCR, the repertoire was profiled, and TCRdb retains in-frame clones only, with some absent. Of approximately 90,000 clones in the sample, around nine tenths were seen once. This receptor was taken from a human donor who received an intestinal transplant. The sequences come from unstimulated CD8+ T cells sorted from spleen or lymph node cells, collected before intestinal transplant.

The CDR3 nucleotides read TGCGGTTCCGGGACTAGCCACTATGAGCAGTTCTTC. Protein sequence: CGSGTSHYEQFF. The chain has TRBV27 and TRBJ2-1, with TRBD2 matching 9 bases. This CDR3 has 12 amino acids. The germline gives CDR1 MNHEY, CDR2 SMNVEV (reference sequence).